A single sample is the source of the 27 T cell receptor beta chains below, sequenced in a study of cytomegalovirus exposure and HLA in healthy donors. The PCR contained 60 Vbeta and 13 Jbeta primers. This table comes from immunoSEQ multiplex PCR, and its TCRdb copy is limited to in-frame clones, with some not included. The sample yields approximately 170,000 clones, just over 75% seen once. Sequenced sample: PBMCs. The receptors here all came from a man in his forties in good health and CMV-seronegative.

The gene calls are TRBV10-3 and TRBJ1-2, with 8 bases identical to TRBD1. The ends lost 0 bases at V and 7 bases at J; junction bases unmatched: 13. Per the germline V gene, CDR1 is ENHRY and CDR2 is SYGVKD. The CDR3 spans 17 residues. The CDR3 spells CAISESGTGLWLGGYTF. As DNA, the CDR3 is TGTGCCATCAGTGAGTCGGGGACAGGCCTATGGCTCGGTGGCTACACCTTC.

The chain uses TRBV10-3 and TRBJ2-7; 7 bases fit TRBD1. From germline, CDR1 is ENHRY and CDR2 SYGVKD. CDR3 length: 16 amino acids. Germline trimming cut 0 bases from V and 4 bases from J; bases unmatched to any gene: 9. The CDR3 loop reads CAISESGRDSPYEQYF. For the CDR3, the DNA is TGTGCCATCAGTGAGTCAGGCCGGGACAGTCCTTACGAGCAGTACTTC.

CDR3 nucleotides: TGTGCCAGTAGTTTCGCCGGGACAGGGATTTTGGATGAGCAGTTCTTC. Amino acid sequence: CASSFAGTGILDEQFF. The chain is built from TRBV19 and TRBJ2-1; 9 bases fit TRBD1. Unmatched junction bases numbered 13, after V lost 5 bases and J lost 8 bases. The CDR3 length is 16 residues. The germline V gene encodes CDR1 LNHDA and CDR2 SQIVND (reference sequence).

This clone was picked up one time. The chain carries TRBV6-5 and TRBJ1-2; 9 bases are a match to TRBD1. The V segment lost 4 bases and the J segment 3 bases; nucleotides outside the gene matches: 6. This CDR3 comprises 15 residues. Germline CDR1 reads MNHEY; CDR2 reads SVGAGI. The CDR3 spells CASSLGTGTDYGYTF. CDR3 DNA sequence: TGTGCCAGCAGTTTAGGGACAGGGACAGACTATGGCTACACCTTC.

The chain joins TRBV2 to TRBJ1-4; 9 nucleotides line up with TRBD1. The CDR3 consists of 15 residues. The V gene's germline CDR1 is SNHLY and CDR2 FYNNEI. J gave up 6 bases and V 4 bases, and 6 bases lay outside the gene matches. CDR3 DNA: TGTGCCAGCAGTGCCGACAGGGGGGCCCATGAAAAACTGTTTTTT. Translation: CASSADRGAHEKLFF.

The chain couples TRBV6-1 to TRBJ1-5, with no clear D. The CDR3 runs 14 residues. Trimming left V 7 bases short and J 4 bases short, with 14 bases between. CDR1 and CDR2 (germline): MNHNS, SASEGT. The CDR3 loop is CASMSAPVNQPQHF. CDR3 nucleotides: TGTGCCAGCATGTCCGCGCCGGTAAATCAGCCCCAGCATTTT.

This clone was seen just once. The chain recombines TRBV5-1 with TRBJ2-7, with D unresolved. Trimming shortened V by 0 bases and J by 6 bases, and 22 bases separated the two germline ends. Per the germline V gene, CDR1 is SGHRS and CDR2 is YFSETQ. The CDR3 runs to 17 residues. DNA for the CDR3: TGCGCCAGCAGCTTGGTACCCACCGACACCCAGTTGGCCGAGCAGTACTTC. Translated, it gives CASSLVPTDTQLAEQYF. The full variable domain, its missing parts supplied by reference TRBV5-1 and TRBJ2-7, is KAGVTQTPRYLIKTRGQQVTLSCSPISGHRSVSWYQQTPGQGLQFLFEYFSETQRNKGNFPGRFSGRQFSNSRSEMNVSTLELGDSALYLCASSLVPTDTQLAEQYFGPGTRLTVT.

This chain links TRBV15 with TRBJ2-1; possibly TRBD2 for D (5 bases). V was clipped by 0 bases and J by 1 base, with 10 bases between them. The length of the CDR3 is 16 residues. The V gene's germline CDR1 is LNHNV and CDR2 YYDKDF (reference sequence). For the CDR3, the DNA is TGTGCCACCAGCAGAGATAGGCTAGCTTCCTACAATGAGCAGTTCTTC. Its translation: CATSRDRLASYNEQFF.

The genes are TRBV5-4 and TRBJ1-2; no firm D call. The germline V gene encodes CDR1 SGHNT and CDR2 YYREEE (reference sequence). The CDR3 runs to 14 residues. V lost 4 bases to trimming and J lost 0 bases, with 10 bases between them. The CDR3 region is CASSHWSANYGYTF. CDR3 nucleotide sequence: TGTGCCAGCAGCCACTGGTCCGCTAACTATGGCTACACCTTC. Variable domain in full (rest from reference TRBV5-4 and TRBJ1-2): ETGVTQSPTHLIKTRGQQVTLRCSSQSGHNTVSWYQQALGQGPQFIFQYYREEENGRGNFPPRFSGLQFPNYSSELNVNALELDDSALYLCASSHWSANYGYTFGSGTRLTVV.

The chain uses TRBV5-1 and TRBJ1-1; the D is unclear. The CDR3 loop spans 14 amino acids. The germline V and J ends were trimmed by 0 bases and 3 bases, with 9 bases remaining between them. Per the germline V gene, CDR1 is SGHRS and CDR2 is YFSETQ. CDR3 region: CASSLDRPYTEAFF. CDR3 coding DNA: TGCGCCAGCAGCTTGGACAGACCATACACTGAAGCTTTCTTT.

This sequence joins TRBV4-1 and TRBJ2-4, with 8 bases identical to TRBD2. J lost 2 bases, V lost 1 base, and 10 bases had no gene match. This CDR3 region has 18 residues. The V gene's germline CDR1 is MGHRA and CDR2 YSYEKL. The CDR3 bases are TGCGCCAGCAGCCAAGGCGCCCCGGGACTAGTGACCAAAAACATTCAGTACTTC. Its translation: CASSQGAPGLVTKNIQYF.

This clone was seen once. The chain couples TRBV19 to TRBJ2-5; 13 nucleotides align to TRBD2. The CDR3 contains 14 residues. Germline values: CDR1 LNHDA, CDR2 SQIVND (reference sequence). The V and J ends lost 4 bases and 6 bases, in that order; junction bases with no gene match: 2. The CDR3 region is CASSRTSGSQTQYF. In DNA, the CDR3 is TGTGCCAGTAGTAGGACTAGCGGGAGTCAGACCCAGTACTTC.

The chain combines TRBV10-3 with TRBJ2-2, with 8 bases matching TRBD2. Germline V CDR1 and CDR2: ENHRY, SYGVKD. V lost 2 bases, J lost 4 bases, and 9 bases stayed unmatched. The CDR3 loop spans 17 amino acids. The CDR3 is CAISESRSGSSTGELFF. CDR3 DNA sequence: TGTGCCATCAGTGAGAGTCGAAGCGGGAGTAGCACCGGGGAGCTGTTTTTT.

The genes are TRBV6-6 and TRBJ1-2; D might be TRBD1 (6 bases). There are 15 residues in the CDR3. Looked up from germline, CDR1 is MNHNY and CDR2 is SVGAGI (reference sequence). V was clipped by 7 bases and J by 8 bases, with 23 bases between them. CDR3 amino acids: CASISGDPLSRGYTF. In DNA, the CDR3 is TGTGCCAGCATCTCAGGGGACCCACTTTCGCGGGGCTACACCTTC.

This chain connects TRBV2 to TRBJ1-4; 9 bases are shared with TRBD1. J gave up 7 bases and V 6 bases, and 6 bases lay outside the gene matches. The CDR3 runs to 14 residues. Per germline, CDR1 SNHLY and CDR2 FYNNEI. CDR3 region: CASRTTGGFEKLFF. DNA of the CDR3: TGTGCCAGCAGGACTACAGGGGGCTTTGAAAAACTGTTTTTT. The variable domain in full, completed from reference TRBV2 and TRBJ1-4, reads EPEVTQTPSHQVTQMGQEVILRCVPISNHLYFYWYRQILGQKVEFLVSFYNNEISEKSEIFDDQFSVERPDGSNFTLKIRSTKLEDSAMYFCASRTTGGFEKLFFGSGTQLSVL.

This chain connects TRBV28 to TRBJ1-2; unclear D gene. Germline V CDR1 and CDR2: MDHEN, SYDVKM. The V end lost 5 bases, the J end lost 7 bases, and 20 bases lay between the germline ends. The CDR3 loop spans 15 amino acids. CDR3 in DNA: TGTGCCAGCAGTCCGAAGGTTGGAGCCTTAGGTGGCTACACCTTC. Its protein is CASSPKVGALGGYTF.

V is TRBV29-1 and J is TRBJ2-1; 8 bases agree with TRBD2. Germline-derived CDR1 and CDR2 are SQVTM and ANQGSEA. The CDR3 contains 15 residues. The ends lost 1 base at V and 7 bases at J; junction bases unmatched: 9. The CDR3 here is CSVEVGSGSGNEQFF. DNA for the CDR3: TGCAGCGTTGAAGTTGGGAGCGGGAGTGGTAATGAGCAGTTCTTC.

This chain connects TRBV7-9 to TRBJ1-1; D is ambiguous. Germline assignment: CDR1 SEHNR and CDR2 FQNEAQ (reference sequence). The ends were cut back, 2 bases at V and 0 bases at J, with 13 bases in the middle. The CDR3 runs 16 residues. The CDR3 is CASSLRAGGMNTEAFF. The CDR3 DNA reads TGTGCCAGCAGCTTAAGGGCAGGAGGGATGAACACTGAAGCTTTCTTT. Looking up the rest from reference TRBV7-9 and TRBJ1-1 gives the full variable domain: DTGVSQNPRHKITKRGQNVTFRCDPISEHNRLYWYRQTLGQGPEFLTYFQNEAQLEKSRLLSDRFSAERPKGSFSTLEIQRTEQGDSAMYLCASSLRAGGMNTEAFFGQGTRLTVV.

This sequence joins TRBV6-1 and TRBJ2-5; 8 bases match TRBD1. In germline, CDR1 is MNHNS, CDR2 SASEGT. This CDR3 has 13 residues. The trim removed 7 bases at V and 5 bases at J, leaving 6 bases unmatched. This CDR3 is CASTRGQLETQYF. Written as DNA, the CDR3 is TGTGCCAGCACCAGGGGGCAACTGGAGACCCAGTACTTC.

This clone was recorded a few times. The V and J genes are TRBV20-1 and TRBJ2-1, with no clear D. The CDR3 totals 11 residues. Trimming removed 4 bases from V and 6 bases from J, with 7 bases in between. CDR1 is DFQATT, CDR2 SNEGSKA, per germline (reference sequence). The CDR3 DNA is TGCAGTGCTACCTCTAGCAATGAGCAGTTCTTC. This sequence encodes CSATSSNEQFF.

The genes are TRBV11-3 and TRBJ2-6; 7 positions match TRBD1. The germline gives CDR1 SGHNT, CDR2 YENEEA. The CDR3 is 16 amino acids. V trimming: 5 bases; J trimming: 6 bases; junction bases outside the gene matches: 10. CDR3 loop: CASSRGTEGSANVLTF. The DNA for the CDR3 is TGTGCCAGCAGCAGGGGGACAGAGGGGTCGGCCAACGTCCTGACTTTC.

This clone was seen a handful of times. J is TRBJ2-7 and V is TRBV7-9, with a tentative D call TRBD1 (5 bases). V lost 1 base and J 3 bases, leaving 13 bases between the germline ends. Germline CDR1 is SEHNR and CDR2 is FQNEAQ (reference sequence). The CDR3 has 15 residues. The CDR3 region is CASSLDAGLIYEQYF. As DNA, the CDR3 is TGTGCCAGCAGCTTAGACGCAGGGTTAATCTACGAGCAGTACTTC.

This clone appeared a few times. The chain carries TRBV28 and TRBJ1-3, with D unresolved. The V end was cut by 6 bases, the J end by 1 base, with 13 bases between. The CDR3 runs to 15 residues. The germline V gene has CDR1 MDHEN and CDR2 SYDVKM. CDR3 in DNA: TGTGCCAGCAGGGCCCCGAGGAGTTCTGGAAACACCATATATTTT. This translates into CASRAPRSSGNTIYF.

V gene TRBV18 combines with J gene TRBJ2-1; D might be TRBD1 (5 bases). Germline V gives CDR1 KGHSH, CDR2 LQKENI. Trimming removed 3 bases at V and 10 bases at J, with 16 bases between. The length of the CDR3 is 14 residues. The CDR3 reads CASSPPTAFGEQFF. Written as DNA, the CDR3 is TGTGCCAGCTCACCGCCGACAGCTTTCGGGGAGCAGTTCTTC.

The rearrangement uses TRBV7-8 and TRBJ2-7, with TRBD1 matching over 9 bases. Germline V lookup: CDR1 SGHVS, CDR2 FQNEAQ. V lost 4 bases to trimming and J lost 0 bases; unmatched junction nucleotides: 7. The CDR3 sequence is 16 residues long. The CDR3 protein is CASSWGGTGNSYEQYV. The DNA of the CDR3 is TGTGCCAGCAGCTGGGGGGGGACAGGGAACTCCTACGAGCAGTACGTC.

The chain couples TRBV7-6 to TRBJ2-5; TRBD1 aligns across 7 bases. The germline gives CDR1 SGHVS, CDR2 FNYEAQ. Trimming at V came to 4 bases and at J to 5 bases, leaving 7 bases not matched to a gene. The CDR3 sequence is 14 residues long. The CDR3 reads CASSSQTGSETQYF. The CDR3 DNA sequence: TGTGCCAGCAGCTCGCAGACAGGGTCGGAGACCCAGTACTTC.

The DNA for the CDR3 is TGTGCCAGTAGCAAAACTAGCGGGAGACTTTTCTCTGGGGCCAACGTCCTGACTTTC. As protein: CASSKTSGRLFSGANVLTF. The chain joins TRBV19 to TRBJ2-6; 11 bases match TRBD2. This CDR3 spans 19 amino acids. The germline V gene has CDR1 LNHDA and CDR2 SQIVND (reference sequence). V was clipped by 6 bases and J by 0 bases; unmatched bases: 10.